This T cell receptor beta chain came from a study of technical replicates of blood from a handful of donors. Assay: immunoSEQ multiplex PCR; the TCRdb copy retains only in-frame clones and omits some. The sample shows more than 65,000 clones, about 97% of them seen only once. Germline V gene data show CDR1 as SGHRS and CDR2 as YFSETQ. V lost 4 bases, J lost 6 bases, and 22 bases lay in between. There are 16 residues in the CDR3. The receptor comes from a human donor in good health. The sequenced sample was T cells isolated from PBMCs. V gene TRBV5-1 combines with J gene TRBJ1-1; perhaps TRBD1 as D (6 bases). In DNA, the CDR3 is TGCGCCAGCAGCCGGGGCCAGGGGCTTGGTCGGGCTGAAGCTTTCTTT. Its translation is CASSRGQGLGRAEAFF.